Below are 13 T cell receptor beta chains sequenced from a single sample in a study of blood T cell repertoires in COVID-19. Here immunoSEQ multiplex PCR was the method, and the copy in TCRdb shows in-frame clones only, minus some. The profile shows about 350,000 clones, approximately 89% of them singletons. Sample: PBMCs or T cells enriched from blood (not recorded which). The receptors derive from a woman in her twenties or thirties who had recovered from COVID-19.

The J gene is TRBJ1-2, the V gene TRBV6-5; 11 positions agree with TRBD1. The V gene's germline CDR1 is MNHEY and CDR2 SVGAGI. V gave up 4 bases and J gave up 1 base; unmatched junction bases: 2. This CDR3 is built from 15 residues. CDR3 bases: TGTGCCAGCAGTTCCGGGACAGGGGGTAACTATGGCTACACCTTC. This encodes CASSSGTGGNYGYTF.

The V gene is TRBV7-8, the J gene TRBJ2-7; D might be TRBD2 (5 bases). This CDR3 is built from 15 residues. CDR1 is SGHVS and CDR2 is FQNEAQ in the germline V gene. V gave up 1 base and J gave up 0 bases, with 10 bases separating them. CDR3 coding DNA: TGTGCCAGCAGCTTAGAAAGCGGAAGCTCCTACGAGCAGTACTTC. Its translation: CASSLESGSSYEQYF.

This chain connects TRBV10-2 to TRBJ1-5; the D gene is possibly TRBD1 (5 bases). This CDR3 spans 16 amino acids. The V gene's germline CDR1 is WSHSY and CDR2 SAAADI. Trimming pared 2 bases from V and 3 bases from J, leaving 14 bases between. The DNA of the CDR3 is TGCGCCAGCAGTGAGAGTCAGGGTACCCTCAATCAGCCCCAGCATTTT. This codes for CASSESQGTLNQPQHF.

V and J are TRBV11-1 and TRBJ2-1; 10 positions match TRBD2. The CDR3 consists of 15 residues. V dropped 5 bases and J dropped 3; count of bases not matched to a gene: 4. Germline V lookup: CDR1 SGHAT, CDR2 FQDESV (reference sequence). The DNA for the CDR3 is TGTGCCAGCAGCCCAGCGGGGGGGAACTACAATGAGCAGTTCTTC. As protein: CASSPAGGNYNEQFF.

The chain has TRBV15 and TRBJ1-2; 7 bases line up with TRBD1. Germline V gene lookup returns CDR1 LNHNV and CDR2 YYDKDF (reference sequence). This CDR3 is built from 14 residues. The junction had 5 bases not matched to a gene; V was cut back by 3 bases and J by 4 bases. The CDR3 sequence: CATSSQQGSYGYTF. The CDR3 coding sequence is TGTGCCACCAGCAGCCAACAGGGGTCCTATGGCTACACCTTC. The entire variable domain, with the rest obtained from reference TRBV15 and TRBJ1-2, is as follows: DAMVIQNPRYQVTQFGKPVTLSCSQTLNHNVMYWYQQKSSQAPKLLFHYYDKDFNNEADTPDNFQSRRPNTSFCFLDIRSPGLGDTAMYLCATSSQQGSYGYTFGSGTRLTVV.

The chain uses TRBV20-1 and TRBJ2-7; the match to TRBD2 covers 8 bases. Germline CDR1 reads DFQATT; CDR2 reads SNEGSKA (reference sequence). The junction had 12 bases not matched to a gene; V was cut back by 3 bases and J by 2 bases. The CDR3 runs 16 residues. CDR3 protein: CSASSRGTRPAYEQYF. CDR3 nucleotide sequence: TGCAGTGCTAGTTCGCGAGGGACTAGACCAGCCTACGAGCAGTACTTC.

This chain connects TRBV11-2 to TRBJ2-7; 9 bases align to TRBD2. V dropped 1 base and J dropped 6; count of bases not matched to a gene: 7. The CDR3 is 15 amino acids. Germline CDR1 and CDR2: SGHAT and FQNNGV. The CDR3 bases are TGTGCCAGCAGCTTAGCGGCGGGGGGGGTGGTCGAGCAGTACTTC. Translation gives CASSLAAGGVVEQYF. Filled out from reference TRBV11-2 and TRBJ2-7, the complete variable domain reads EAGVAQSPRYKIIEKRQSVAFWCNPISGHATLYWYQQILGQGPKLLIQFQNNGVVDDSQLPKDRFSAERLKGVDSTLKIQPAKLEDSAVYLCASSLAAGGVVEQYFGPGTRLTVT.

The chain uses TRBV7-2 and TRBJ2-7; D remains ambiguous. The CDR3 loop spans 14 amino acids. Trimming took off 2 bases at V and 0 bases at J, with 8 bases between the two ends. Germline CDR1 reads SGHTA; CDR2 reads FQGNSA. CDR3 sequence reads: CASSLSFSSYEQYF. The CDR3 coding sequence is TGTGCCAGCAGCTTATCCTTTAGCTCCTACGAGCAGTACTTC. Full variable domain (rest looked up from reference TRBV7-2 and TRBJ2-7): GAGVSQSPSNKVTEKGKDVELRCDPISGHTALYWYRQSLGQGLEFLIYFQGNSAPDKSGLPSDRFSAERTGGSVSTLTIQRTQQEDSAVYLCASSLSFSSYEQYFGPGTRLTVT.

This chain connects TRBV7-9 to TRBJ2-7; TRBD1 agrees at 10 bases. The CDR3 loop spans 17 amino acids. Losses at the gene ends were 1 base for V and 4 bases for J; bases not matched to a gene: 10. CDR1 SEHNR and CDR2 FQNEAQ come from the germline V gene (reference sequence). CDR3 sequence (DNA): TGTGCCAGCAGCTTAGAAACCTTGGGGGACAGGGGTTACGAGCAGTACTTC. Amino acids: CASSLETLGDRGYEQYF.

CDR3 sequence reads: CASSQRTTQVDEQFF. The CDR3 DNA follows: TGTGCCAGCAGCCAGCGGACTACGCAAGTCGATGAGCAGTTCTTC. This chain connects TRBV13 to TRBJ2-1; the D gene is possibly TRBD2 (6 bases). Per germline, CDR1 PRHDT and CDR2 FYEKMQ (reference sequence). The CDR3 totals 15 residues. V lost 5 bases and J 8 bases, leaving 19 bases between the germline ends.

This clone appeared once. This rearrangement joins TRBV2 to TRBJ2-3; D not resolved. The V gene lost 7 bases and the J gene lost 4 bases, with 18 bases spanning the gap. Germline CDR1 reads SNHLY; CDR2 reads FYNNEI. This CDR3 has 15 amino acids. The CDR3 DNA reads TGTGCCAGCACCCTCCTCGGTCAAGTTGCAGATACGCAGTATTTT. This encodes CASTLLGQVADTQYF.

The chain combines TRBV6-5 with TRBJ1-2; 7 bases line up with TRBD1. V shed 6 bases, J shed 2 bases, and the junction held 6 bases outside the gene matches. The CDR3 contains 14 residues. Germline V gene data show CDR1 as MNHEY and CDR2 as SVGAGI. CDR3 protein: CASRYPGQNYGYTF. CDR3 coding DNA: TGTGCCAGCAGGTATCCGGGACAGAACTATGGCTACACCTTC.

This chain links TRBV5-1 with TRBJ2-6, with 7 bases lining up with TRBD1. This CDR3 has 16 residues. CDR1 and CDR2 (germline): SGHRS, YFSETQ. V shed 4 bases and J 2 bases; nucleotides not matched to a gene: 6. CDR3: CASSVLTGTGANVLTF. The CDR3 region has the DNA TGCGCCAGCAGCGTGCTGACAGGGACTGGGGCCAACGTCCTGACTTTC.